What follows describes a single TCR beta chain. Per the study methods: Quantification of nucleated cells was approximated via reference gene primer amplification. Using immunoSEQ multiplex PCR, the repertoire was profiled, and TCRdb retains in-frame clones only, with some absent. V and J calls plus clone size are reproduced from that table; the DNA served to infer D and trimming. The data contain some 350,000 clones, 85% to 90% of them singletons. This CDR3 contains 17 residues. From germline, CDR1 is ENHRY and CDR2 SYGVKD. The ends lost 4 bases at V and 5 bases at J; junction bases unmatched: 7. This specimen comes from a study of blood T cell repertoires in COVID-19. Study background: COVID-19 samples from acute and convalescent phases originated in the United States, Italy and Spain.

V gene TRBV10-3 combines with J gene TRBJ2-1, with TRBD2 identical over 14 bases. The sequence was obtained from a human donor in a cohort sampled during active COVID-19. The specimen sequenced was peripheral blood. The CDR3 DNA reads TGTGCCATCAGTGCCTTAGGGACTAGCGGGAGAGACAATGAGCAGTTCTTC. Encoded protein: CAISALGTSGRDNEQFF.